These T cell receptor beta chains were read from a single sample in a study of T cells in Graves' hyperthyroidism and ophthalmopathy. A single record per CDR3 protein comes from TCRdb applying MiXCR to the multiplex PCR reads. The sample contains around 240,000 distinct CDR3 sequences, approximately 14% of which appear only once. Source material: blood. Every receptor here comes from a woman between 35 and 50 years old with Graves' hyperthyroidism that later progressed to Graves' ophthalmopathy. Each CDR3 is given with its conserved first and last residue. The D gene is left open where the match is weak. Clone size is shown for a subset of rows, as once, few, many or a class of expanded clone.

clone_size j_call v_call d_call cdr3_aa cdr3_nt
few TRBJ2-2 TRBV5-1 TRBD2 CASSQREGLTGELFF TGCGCCAGCAGCCAGAGGGAGGGCCTGACCGGGGAGCTGTTTTTT
many TRBJ2-7 TRBV2 NA CASSSMNYEQYF TGTGCCAGCAGTTCTATGAACTACGAGCAGTACTTC
many TRBJ2-1 TRBV28 NA CASSLILGSYNEQFF TGTGCCAGCAGTTTAATACTCGGCTCCTACAATGAGCAGTTCTTC
NA TRBJ2-1 TRBV2 TRBD1 CASSLETGGYNEQFF TGTGCCAGCAGCTTAGAAACAGGGGGATACAATGAGCAGTTCTTC
many TRBJ2-7 TRBV10-3 NA CAISGGAKTYEQYF TGTGCCATCAGTGGGGGGGCAAAAACCTACGAGCAGTACTTC
NA TRBJ2-5 TRBV7-9 NA CASSLPRTIPGEETQYF TGTGCCAGCAGCTTACCTCGAACCATACCCGGTGAAGAGACCCAGTACTTC
many TRBJ2-3 TRBV7-8 NA CASSLRTQGYWTQYF TGTGCCAGCAGCTTACGTACACAGGGCTACTGGACGCAGTATTTT
NA TRBJ2-6 TRBV5-1 TRBD1 CASSFLQDRAGANVLTF TGCGCCAGCAGCTTTCTCCAAGACAGGGCTGGGGCCAACGTCCTGACTTTC
many TRBJ1-1 TRBV7-3 NA CASSPGQENTEAFF TGTGCCAGCAGCCCAGGACAAGAGAACACTGAAGCTTTCTTT
many TRBJ2-3 TRBV30 NA CAWSVLKTDTQYF TGTGCCTGGAGTGTACTAAAAACAGATACGCAGTATTTT
many TRBJ2-5 TRBV3-1 NA CASSAPGQGFETQYF TGTGCCAGCAGCGCACCGGGACAAGGATTTGAGACCCAGTACTTC
few TRBJ1-5 TRBV19 NA CASSEVRSVQPQHF TGTGCCAGTAGTGAGGTAAGGTCGGTCCAGCCCCAGCATTTT
many TRBJ1-2 TRBV10-3 NA CAISENLQYGYTF TGTGCCATCAGTGAGAATCTTCAGTATGGCTACACCTTC
many TRBJ2-7 TRBV7-8 NA CASSPWDISRTYEQYF TGTGCCAGCAGCCCGTGGGACATTTCCCGGACCTACGAGCAGTACTTC
many TRBJ1-6 TRBV27 NA CASSPGLDSYNSPLHF TGTGCCAGCAGTCCAGGGTTGGACTCCTATAATTCACCCCTCCACTTT
few TRBJ2-3 TRBV28 NA CASSLVQDGTPTPDTQYF TGTGCCAGCAGTTTAGTCCAAGACGGTACACCCACACCAGATACGCAGTATTTT
NA TRBJ1-2 TRBV5-4 NA CASSLAGRVNYGYTF TGTGCCAGCAGCTTGGCCGGCAGGGTGAATTATGGCTACACCTTC
many TRBJ2-7 TRBV20-1 NA CSASAGVNLYEQYF TGCAGTGCTAGCGCAGGGGTCAACCTTTACGAGCAGTACTTC